The rows below give T cell receptor beta chains drawn from one sample of a study of T cell changes during pregnancy in multiple sclerosis. Assay used: immunoSEQ multiplex PCR; TCRdb lists only in-frame clones, some missing. The table records about 68,000 clones, 90% of them present only once. This specimen was peripheral blood, taken in the third trimester of pregnancy. The source is a female donor with multiple sclerosis, enrolled in a pregnancy study. CDR3s leave out the opening cysteine and the closing phenylalanine or tryptophan. Fields, in order: V gene, clone size, J gene, CDR3 protein. Rows give clone size only sometimes, using once, few, many, or a class for an expanded clone.

v_call: TRBV7-9
clone_size: -
j_call: TRBJ2-5
cdr3_aa: ASSLVGGVGQETQY

v_call: TRBV19
clone_size: -
j_call: TRBJ1-5
cdr3_aa: ASSFRSNQPQH

v_call: TRBV30
clone_size: -
j_call: TRBJ1-1
cdr3_aa: AWSNPGGTGAF

v_call: TRBV14
clone_size: -
j_call: TRBJ1-1
cdr3_aa: ASSPEGITEAF

v_call: TRBV18
clone_size: -
j_call: TRBJ1-5
cdr3_aa: ASSNGENQPQH

v_call: TRBV5-1
clone_size: once
j_call: TRBJ2-6
cdr3_aa: ASSLISPASSSGANVLT

v_call: TRBV7-8
clone_size: -
j_call: TRBJ2-7
cdr3_aa: ASSPAPDFAYEQY

v_call: TRBV5-6
clone_size: -
j_call: TRBJ2-3
cdr3_aa: ASSLDGQAIDTQY

v_call: TRBV4-2
clone_size: -
j_call: TRBJ1-1
cdr3_aa: ASSQAERGATEAF

v_call: TRBV11-1
clone_size: once
j_call: TRBJ2-5
cdr3_aa: ASSGDSGLWTQY

v_call: TRBV5-4
clone_size: -
j_call: TRBJ1-6
cdr3_aa: ASSWPERANSPLH

v_call: TRBV6-5
clone_size: -
j_call: TRBJ2-1
cdr3_aa: ASHKGQGRNEQF

v_call: TRBV18
clone_size: -
j_call: TRBJ1-4
cdr3_aa: ASSPPWTDFNEKLF

v_call: TRBV7-3
clone_size: -
j_call: TRBJ2-1
cdr3_aa: ASSLGRGGYEQF

v_call: TRBV5-1
clone_size: -
j_call: TRBJ2-5
cdr3_aa: ASSSPGRGRAETQY

v_call: TRBV7-9
clone_size: -
j_call: TRBJ2-1
cdr3_aa: ASEVAGVKYEQF

v_call: TRBV19
clone_size: once
j_call: TRBJ2-2
cdr3_aa: ASSITANTGELF

v_call: TRBV7-6
clone_size: once
j_call: TRBJ2-1
cdr3_aa: ASSPLAQAGVDNEQF

v_call: TRBV18
clone_size: -
j_call: TRBJ1-6
cdr3_aa: ASSPSTDDSPLH

v_call: TRBV9
clone_size: once
j_call: TRBJ2-7
cdr3_aa: ASGSGVEEYEQY

v_call: TRBV6-1
clone_size: -
j_call: TRBJ2-5
cdr3_aa: ASSEGWGGGKETQY

v_call: TRBV7-7
clone_size: once
j_call: TRBJ2-1
cdr3_aa: ASSLDRYNEQF

v_call: TRBV25-1
clone_size: -
j_call: TRBJ2-3
cdr3_aa: ASSPGGRSDTQY

v_call: TRBV6-4
clone_size: -
j_call: TRBJ2-1
cdr3_aa: ASSDSSQGGGDEQF

v_call: TRBV7-3
clone_size: once
j_call: TRBJ2-1
cdr3_aa: ASSLQGATSNEQF

v_call: TRBV7-9
clone_size: -
j_call: TRBJ1-2
cdr3_aa: ASSLESGSLYGYT

v_call: TRBV5-4
clone_size: once
j_call: TRBJ2-3
cdr3_aa: ASSLAPGQTSTDTQY

v_call: TRBV9
clone_size: -
j_call: TRBJ2-6
cdr3_aa: ASSVQSSGANVLT

v_call: TRBV5-1
clone_size: -
j_call: TRBJ2-7
cdr3_aa: ASSLGTGPYEQY

v_call: TRBV7-9
clone_size: -
j_call: TRBJ2-3
cdr3_aa: ASSPQRDTQY

v_call: TRBV5-1
clone_size: -
j_call: TRBJ2-5
cdr3_aa: ASSLESASSYQETQY

v_call: TRBV5-1
clone_size: -
j_call: TRBJ1-2
cdr3_aa: ASSHFPGARLANYGYT

v_call: TRBV2
clone_size: -
j_call: TRBJ2-7
cdr3_aa: ASMGGLAGNEQY

v_call: TRBV9
clone_size: -
j_call: TRBJ2-4
cdr3_aa: ASSVGLAGNIQY

v_call: TRBV27
clone_size: -
j_call: TRBJ2-7
cdr3_aa: ASSSRTSTYEQY

v_call: TRBV6-1
clone_size: -
j_call: TRBJ2-2
cdr3_aa: ASSGLAGGPGELF

v_call: TRBV18
clone_size: -
j_call: TRBJ2-5
cdr3_aa: ASSLGSTRGETQY

v_call: TRBV30
clone_size: once
j_call: TRBJ1-1
cdr3_aa: AWIRPGQAINTEAF

v_call: TRBV12-1
clone_size: few
j_call: TRBJ2-7
cdr3_aa: ASSLYQGSGEQY

v_call: TRBV29-1
clone_size: -
j_call: TRBJ2-1
cdr3_aa: SVEASKPGLAGWRYNEQF

v_call: TRBV11-2
clone_size: -
j_call: TRBJ2-3
cdr3_aa: ASSLRTGGGLTDTQY

v_call: TRBV30
clone_size: -
j_call: TRBJ1-5
cdr3_aa: AWQLASNQPQH

v_call: TRBV9
clone_size: once
j_call: TRBJ1-2
cdr3_aa: ASSRTGAGYGYT

v_call: TRBV13
clone_size: -
j_call: TRBJ2-3
cdr3_aa: ASSPEGRGAVTDTQY

v_call: TRBV2
clone_size: -
j_call: TRBJ2-7
cdr3_aa: ATRTGETYEQY

v_call: TRBV5-1
clone_size: -
j_call: TRBJ1-2
cdr3_aa: ASSAGQGSSYGYT

v_call: TRBV19
clone_size: -
j_call: TRBJ1-2
cdr3_aa: ASNPGQGMSNYGYT

v_call: TRBV19
clone_size: -
j_call: TRBJ2-1
cdr3_aa: ASSDEWRESSYNEQF

v_call: TRBV7-9
clone_size: -
j_call: TRBJ2-5
cdr3_aa: ASSLAPPVQETQY

v_call: TRBV4-3
clone_size: -
j_call: TRBJ2-7
cdr3_aa: ASSQGRTGVYEQY

v_call: TRBV18
clone_size: -
j_call: TRBJ2-2
cdr3_aa: ASSPTSGILSGELF

v_call: TRBV19
clone_size: -
j_call: TRBJ2-5
cdr3_aa: ASSTLAGGLSAQY

v_call: TRBV10-3
clone_size: -
j_call: TRBJ1-4
cdr3_aa: AISESRQGTEKLF

v_call: TRBV7-8
clone_size: -
j_call: TRBJ2-7
cdr3_aa: ASSLAVDRTYEQY

v_call: TRBV4-1
clone_size: once
j_call: TRBJ2-1
cdr3_aa: ASSETSGVYNEQF

v_call: TRBV7-9
clone_size: -
j_call: TRBJ1-1
cdr3_aa: ASSQAPTSYTEAF